One T cell receptor beta chain is described in this entry. As originally analysed: Scientists estimated how many nucleated cells there were by amplifying reference gene primers. Profiling relied on immunoSEQ multiplex PCR, and the TCRdb table lists in-frame clones only, not all of them. V and J calls and clone size come straight from that table; D and trimming were deduced from the DNA. This repertoire shows 75,000 to 90,000 clones, 70% to 90% found once; its top ten account for around 7.3%. This entry is derived from a study of blood T cell repertoires in COVID-19. Overall study context: Italy, Spain and the United States were the sources of the convalescent and acute COVID-19 samples. From T cells, B-cell-depleted T cells, or PBMCs came the material, which was cDNA or gDNA.

Looked up from germline, CDR1 is LNHDA and CDR2 is SQIVND (reference sequence). The CDR3 is 12 amino acids. V dropped 8 bases and J dropped 7; count of bases not matched to a gene: 6. The chain joins TRBV19 to TRBJ1-2; TRBD1 aligns across 8 bases. The sequenced sample consisted of peripheral blood. The clonotype comes from an elderly man with active or convalescent COVID-19. CDR3 amino acids: CASATGVTGYTF. CDR3 nucleotides: TGTGCCAGTGCGACAGGGGTGACTGGCTACACCTTC.